This T cell receptor beta chain was found in a study of OX40 agonist ivuxolimab in advanced cancers. Study summary: Three patients, one with hepatocellular carcinoma and two with cutaneous melanoma, responded partially. Notes on the study in general: Blood T cells, both CD4+ and CD8+, expanded clonally by week 6 at 0.1 to 3.0 mg/kg.

Blood was sampled at baseline, cycle 4 day 1, and cycle 7 day 1. The method was immunoSEQ multiplex PCR; TCRdb's version includes in-frame clones alone and lacks a portion of them. The sample has some 79,000 clones; approximately 90% are singletons. CDR1 is LNHDA, CDR2 SQIVND, per germline (reference sequence). CDR3 length: 15 residues. V lost 3 bases, J lost 6 bases, and 6 bases stayed unmatched. This clone appeared a few times. Its target is not known. The source was CD4+ or CD8+ T cells sorted from blood, collected in a trial of the OX40 agonist ivuxolimab. The sequence derives from an adult with an advanced solid tumor such as melanoma, head and neck, liver or kidney cancer. The rearrangement links TRBV19 to TRBJ1-5; 9 nucleotides align to TRBD1. The CDR3 DNA follows: TGTGCCAGTAGTATTCTACAGGGGGCCAGTCAGCCCCAGCATTTT. Residues: CASSILQGASQPQHF.